The rows below give T cell receptor beta chains drawn from one sample of a study of blood T cell repertoires in COVID-19. Sequencing was performed with immunoSEQ multiplex PCR; in TCRdb, only in-frame clones are kept and a portion is missing. Found here are some 210,000 clones, roughly 86% of them singletons; the top ten hold about 12%. The sample taken for sequencing was peripheral blood. The receptors shown here come from a woman aged 40-49 years with acute or convalescent COVID-19. Each CDR3 is given with its conserved first and last residue.

cdr3_aa	v_call	j_call
CASRRDRTGIGGYTF	TRBV3-1/TRBV3-2	TRBJ1-2
CAGIQDLGGYTF	TRBV30	TRBJ1-2
CAWEHSPTNTIYF	TRBV30	TRBJ1-3
CARSQNQPQHF	TRBV5-3	TRBJ1-5
CASSRGQGETQYF	TRBV5-1	TRBJ2-5
CASSQEFGVDRVETQYF	TRBV4-3	TRBJ2-5
CASRDTTNTGELFF	TRBV10-2	TRBJ2-2
CASSEALTGTLATNEKLFF	TRBV10-2	TRBJ1-4
CASSVGGLAGRQETQYF	TRBV9	TRBJ2-5
CASSSVSYNEQFF	TRBV6-2/TRBV6-3	TRBJ2-1
CASSKVTDGETKNIQYF	TRBV21-1	TRBJ2-4
CAWSVLPGGTDTQYF	TRBV30	TRBJ2-3
CASSPDRLSYNEQFF	TRBV6-4	TRBJ2-1
CASSVGSGVSDEQFF	TRBV19	TRBJ2-1
CASSDLTGVGTDTQYF	TRBV2	TRBJ2-3
CASTSTVSSYEQYF	TRBV6-5	TRBJ2-7
CASRWTSGPYEQYF	TRBV6-6	TRBJ2-7
CASSIRGVDEQFF	TRBV19	TRBJ2-1
CAIRPDRLENYGYTF	TRBV10-3	TRBJ1-2
CASGLVPNRPQHF	TRBV12-5	TRBJ1-5
CASSQAWEGYTF	TRBV4-1	TRBJ1-2
CASKENNEQYF	TRBV27	TRBJ2-7
CASSSSGGNYGYTF	TRBV6-5	TRBJ1-2
CSVNPGTGQTYEQYF	TRBV29-1	TRBJ2-7
CASSSDWRNTEAFF	TRBV7-8	TRBJ1-1
CASSDGHSALSPLHF	TRBV6-4	TRBJ1-6
CASSYRQGISSYNEQFF	TRBV7-9	TRBJ2-1
CASSFVPGQEQYF	TRBV5-1	TRBJ2-7
CASSPGGEDTQYF	TRBV12-3/TRBV12-4	TRBJ2-3
CASSIDLATSGNTIYF	TRBV19	TRBJ1-3
CASSLPDSLNTEAFF	TRBV5-6	TRBJ1-1
CACEGWAREDYGYTF	TRBV30	TRBJ1-2
CASRPTSGTIAGELFF	TRBV7-2	TRBJ2-2
CASWEPGLAYNNEQFF	TRBV10-2	TRBJ2-1
CSGRGNGYEQYF	TRBV29-1	TRBJ2-7
CASSIVGDYTGELFF	TRBV19	TRBJ2-2
CATSEAGGEQFF	TRBV24-1	TRBJ2-1
CASSEGLGAGGEQYF	TRBV10-2	TRBJ2-7
CASSWDLGNTEAFF	TRBV5-6	TRBJ1-1
CASSGASGRAIAFF	TRBV2	TRBJ2-1
CASSFIAGVVAGELFF	TRBV5-4	TRBJ2-2
CASSFDRGSYNEQFF	TRBV19	TRBJ2-1
CASKGTGGEKLFF	TRBV7-9	TRBJ1-4
CASSVDRGYYNEQFF	TRBV9	TRBJ2-1
CASSFDRDYGYTF	TRBV7-6	TRBJ1-2
CASSTFKSSGANVLTF	TRBV5-1	TRBJ2-6
CASSHPDRNTEAFF	TRBV7-8	TRBJ1-1
CASSTPDRSNTGELFF	TRBV7-8	TRBJ2-2
CASSLGVGSLDEQFF	TRBV7-2	TRBJ2-1
CANPRAASPTYNEQFF	TRBV13	TRBJ2-1
CASSFSPGTGESNQPQHF	TRBV7-9	TRBJ1-5
CASSLVTTQKTDTQYF	TRBV5-1	TRBJ2-3
CSVGSGGETQYF	TRBV29-1	TRBJ2-5